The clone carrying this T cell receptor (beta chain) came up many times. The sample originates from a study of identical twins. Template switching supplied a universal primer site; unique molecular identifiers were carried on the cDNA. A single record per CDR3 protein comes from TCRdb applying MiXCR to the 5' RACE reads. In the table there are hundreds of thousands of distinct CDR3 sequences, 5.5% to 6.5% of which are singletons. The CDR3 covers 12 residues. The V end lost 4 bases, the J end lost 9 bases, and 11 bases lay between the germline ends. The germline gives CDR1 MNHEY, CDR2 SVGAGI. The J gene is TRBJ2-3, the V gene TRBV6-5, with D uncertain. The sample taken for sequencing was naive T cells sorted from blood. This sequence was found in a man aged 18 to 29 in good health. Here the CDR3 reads CASSSSLSTQYF. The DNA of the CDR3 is TGTGCCAGCAGTTCCTCCCTATCGACGCAGTATTTT.